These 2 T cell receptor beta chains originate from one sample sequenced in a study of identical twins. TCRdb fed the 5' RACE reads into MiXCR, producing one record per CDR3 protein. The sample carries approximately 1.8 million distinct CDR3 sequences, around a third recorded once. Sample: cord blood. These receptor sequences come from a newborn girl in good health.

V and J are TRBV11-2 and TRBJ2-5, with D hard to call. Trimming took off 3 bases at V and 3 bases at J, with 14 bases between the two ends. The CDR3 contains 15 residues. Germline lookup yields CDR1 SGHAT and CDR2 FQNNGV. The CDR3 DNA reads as TGTGCCAGCAGCTTGAAGGTTGAAGGGAAAGAGACCCAGTACTTC. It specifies CASSLKVEGKETQYF.

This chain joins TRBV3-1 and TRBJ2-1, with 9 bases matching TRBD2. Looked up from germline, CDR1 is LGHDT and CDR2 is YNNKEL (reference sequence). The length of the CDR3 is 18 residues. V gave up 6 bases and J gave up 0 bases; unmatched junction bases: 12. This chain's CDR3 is CASSRGLALKSSYNEQFF. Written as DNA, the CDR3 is TGTGCCAGCAGTCGAGGACTAGCGCTAAAAAGCTCCTACAATGAGCAGTTCTTC.